This T cell receptor beta chain came from a study of blood T cell repertoires in COVID-19. Study-wide context: There were acute and convalescent COVID-19 samples, and they came from the United States, Italy and Spain. PBMCs, B-cell-depleted T cells, or T cells provided the cDNA or gDNA that made up the material.

Profiling relied on immunoSEQ multiplex PCR, and the TCRdb table lists in-frame clones only, not all of them. The sample includes 150,000 to 200,000 clones, under 90% seen only once; the top ten take about 3.4%. Participants came from about 23 US areas, aged roughly 18 to 95 years. Germline V gene sequence: CDR1 SGHTA, CDR2 FQGTGA. The length of the CDR3 is 13 residues. Trimming shortened V by 3 bases and J by 4 bases, and 7 bases separated the two germline ends. Sequencing was done on a sample of PBMCs or T cells enriched from blood (not recorded which). The J gene is TRBJ2-1, the V gene TRBV7-3, with D tentatively TRBD1 (6 bases). The TCR sequence derives from a woman aged 60-75 years who had recovered from COVID-19. The CDR3 bases are TGTGCCAGCAGCTTGACAGGTTACAATGAGCAGTTCTTC. Translation gives CASSLTGYNEQFF.